The clone carrying this T cell receptor (beta chain) came up many times. Its antigen remains unidentified. These data come from a study of T cells in Graves' hyperthyroidism and ophthalmopathy. Study details: It was at initial diagnosis, before any treatment, that peripheral blood was collected.

Trimming removed 6 bases at V and 3 bases at J, with 17 bases between. Looked up from germline, CDR1 is DFQATT and CDR2 is SNEGSKA (reference sequence). This CDR3 comprises 14 residues. Among ophthalmopathy patients, the Clinical Activity Score reached at least 3, the NOSPECS grade reached at least 4, and duration remained under 3 months. Authors of the study amplified TCR beta CDR3 regions from RNA transcripts. The HTBI set primed first-round TCR CDR3 RT-PCR. TCRdb analysed the multiplex PCR reads with MiXCR anew, one entry per CDR3 protein. The sample has 220,000 or so distinct CDR3 sequences, about 17% seen once. General study points: In the analysis, a 13 V-J model separated ophthalmopathy from stable hyperthyroidism. Among clonotypes expanded in thyroid above 0.001, most were also found in blood.

The sequence was obtained from a woman under 30 with Graves' ophthalmopathy. V and J are TRBV20-1 and TRBJ2-5; no definite D call. Sequencing was performed on blood. The CDR3 reads CSASPLGPKETQYF. CDR3 in DNA: TGCAGTGCCAGCCCCCTCGGGCCTAAAGAGACCCAGTACTTC.